This T cell receptor (beta chain) comes out of a study of tumour-infiltrating T cells in Burkitt lymphoma. About the study: All epidemiological Burkitt lymphoma subtypes were represented in the cohort. Survival, overall and progression-free, tracked with productive clonality.

The CDR3 length is 16 residues. Trimming cost V 0 bases and J 8 bases, with 16 bases left between them. The germline V gene has CDR1 LNHNV and CDR2 YYDKDF (reference sequence). Turning to this clone: Its antigen remains unidentified.

Points from the study as a whole: Public clonotypes, several, appeared across numerous Burkitt lymphoma patients.

Assay: immunoSEQ multiplex PCR; the TCRdb copy retains only in-frame clones and omits some. The table shows around 6,600 clones, with approximately 81% occurring only once. Input material: tumor tissue. The chain employs TRBV15 and TRBJ1-4; D unclear. The clonotype originates from a human donor with Burkitt lymphoma. This chain's CDR3 is CATSRDRRVRREKLFF. CDR3 DNA sequence: TGTGCCACCAGCAGAGATCGAAGGGTAAGAAGAGAAAAACTGTTTTTT.